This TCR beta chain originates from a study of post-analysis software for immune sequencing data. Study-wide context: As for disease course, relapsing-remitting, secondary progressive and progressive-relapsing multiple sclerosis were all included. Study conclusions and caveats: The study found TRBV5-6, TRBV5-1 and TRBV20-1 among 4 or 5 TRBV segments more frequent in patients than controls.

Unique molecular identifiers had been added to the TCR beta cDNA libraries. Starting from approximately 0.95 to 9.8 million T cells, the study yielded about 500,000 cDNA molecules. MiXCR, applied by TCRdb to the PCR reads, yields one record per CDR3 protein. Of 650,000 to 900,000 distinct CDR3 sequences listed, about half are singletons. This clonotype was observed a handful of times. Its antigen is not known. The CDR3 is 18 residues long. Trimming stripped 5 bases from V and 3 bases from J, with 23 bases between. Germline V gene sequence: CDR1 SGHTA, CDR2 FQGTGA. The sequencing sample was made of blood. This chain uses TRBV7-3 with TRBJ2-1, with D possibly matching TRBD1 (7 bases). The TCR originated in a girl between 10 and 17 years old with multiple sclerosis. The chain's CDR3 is CASSEGVGGGLRYNEQFF. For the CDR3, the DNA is TGTGCCAGCAGCGAAGGGGTAGGAGGGGGCCTCCGCTACAATGAGCAGTTCTTC.